This T cell receptor (beta chain) was recorded in a study of blood T cell repertoires in COVID-19. Study information: Specimens from acute and convalescent COVID-19 originated in the United States, Italy and Spain.

Original processing methods: From reference gene primer amplification, estimates of nucleated cell counts were derived. Generated by immunoSEQ multiplex PCR, the TCRdb table keeps only in-frame clones and is missing some. The DNA was the basis for D and trimming; V, J and clone size are from that table. Among approximately 53,000 clones listed, approximately 86% were seen once. Trimming took 4 bases from V and 5 from J; bases not matched to a gene: 4. The CDR3 is 13 residues long. Germline V CDR1 and CDR2: KGHDR, SFDVKD. The chain carries TRBV24-1 and TRBJ2-7; 7 positions agree with TRBD1. This TCR was sampled from a man between 35 and 55 years old with acute or convalescent COVID-19. Sample: peripheral blood. This CDR3 reads CATSDGQVHEQYF. The DNA for the CDR3 is TGTGCCACCAGTGACGGACAGGTCCACGAGCAGTACTTC.